This T cell receptor beta chain emerged from a study of T-cell memory formation after mild COVID-19 (dated by TCRdb to 2020 to 2022). Study-level background: TCR sequence clusters from the two donors were found to be largely donor specific. Two young, previously healthy adult volunteers, one female and one male, were included in the cohort. T-cell clones expanding and contracting after mild COVID-19 in two donors were tracked by longitudinal TCRalpha and TCRbeta repertoire sequencing. What the authors observed across the whole study: Clones contracting from day 15 to 85 had balanced CD4/CD8 phenotypes, while a second wave expanding from day 15 to 37 was biased towards CD4+. Some responding clones were detected in pre-infection memory, suggesting pre-existing cross-reactive memory T cells joined the SARS-CoV-2 response. Contracting CD4+ clones were found mainly in CM and EM memory subsets, while CD8+ clones were enriched in EMRA. Only a couple of mild cases were covered in the study, and larger cohorts including severe cases with pre-infection samples were considered necessary. SARS-CoV-2 specificity of the second-wave clones peaking on day 37 was not confirmed.

The data were produced on an Illumina NovaSeq 6000. cDNA libraries for TCRalpha and TCRbeta were prepared by 5'RACE using constant-segment primers, with sample barcodes and unique molecular identifiers added. Trizol reagent was used to extract RNA from every sample. Libraries were amplified in two PCR steps, with a second sample barcode and Illumina TruSeq adapters added in the second step. Sequencing of the libraries was done on an Illumina NovaSeq, producing 2 x 150 bp paired-end reads. The published analysis was carried out like this. The reads were demultiplexed and collapsed into UMI-guided consensus sequences using migec v1.2.7. With mixcr v2.1.11, UMI consensuses were aligned to TRA and TRB V and J templates and assembled into clonotypes. Clonotypes were classified as expanded or contracted when called significant by both edgeR and NoisET, with noise models trained on biological replicates. For edgeR calls, the cutoffs were a false discovery rate-adjusted p below 0.01 and a log2 fold-change threshold of 1. As an exploratory analysis of dynamics, max-normalized trajectories of the 1000 most abundant clonotypes were examined by PCA with hierarchical clustering. The CD4 or CD8 phenotype of responding clones was assigned using the separately sequenced CD4+ and CD8+ repertoires. The raw public data were reprocessed by TCRdb itself: fastp quality trimming at Q25, MiXCR clonotype calling, in-frame beta chains only. Rows with a matching CDR3 protein are joined into one entry that keeps the most common DNA and genes. TCRdb, rather than the study authors, made the V and J calls. In this sample the table shows 390,000 or so distinct CDR3 sequences, about 15% of which occur a single time. The ten largest make up around a fifth of the sample.

This clonotype was seen a handful of times. This clone's antigen is unknown. Within one base of it there is no much larger clone, and no base qualities were kept. PBMCs were isolated by Ficoll-Paque density gradient centrifugation. CDR3 length: 16 amino acids, cysteine to phenylalanine. The sequence is cut down to CDR3 DNA, 48 bases in frame from base 1. A distance of 22 bases separates the germline ends of V and J, which lose 5 bases and 5 bases respectively. Looking up the germline V gene yields CDR1 SGHTA and CDR2 FQGNSA. The clonotype was recovered from a man aged 18 to 30 who had mild COVID-19 (a few samples of this study predate the infection). The sample titles of this study are shuffled in the database, so cell type and time point are left out; the donor was told from shared clones. The V and J segments used are TRBV7-2 and TRBJ2-7; TRBD2 might be the D gene, on 5 matching bases. The sample taken for sequencing was PBMCs or a T cell subset sorted from them (not recorded which). The CDR3 reads CASSPTELVILHEQYF. The sequenced DNA is TGTGCCAGCAGCCCCACGGAACTAGTGATACTTCACGAGCAGTACTTC. The full variable domain, completed from the reference TRBV7-2 and TRBJ2-7 proteins outside the CDR3, reads GAGVSQSPSNKVTEKGKDVELRCDPISGHTALYWYRQSLGQGLEFLIYFQGNSAPDKSGLPSDRFSAERTGGSVSTLTIQRTQQEDSAVYLCASSPTELVILHEQYFGPGTRLTVT.